The rows below give T cell receptor beta chains drawn from one sample of a study of T-cell reconstitution after alpha-beta-depleted transplantation in children. Via MiXCR, TCRdb re-called the PCR reads, giving one row per CDR3 protein. The repertoire holds approximately 800,000 distinct CDR3 sequences, with roughly 15% as singletons. The sample in question was PBMCs, mostly from graft donor cells, obtained 360 days after TCRalphabeta/CD19-depleted stem cell transplant. All receptors come from a male patient aged 5 to 17 who had a stem cell transplant for acute lymphoblastic leukemia, so the T cells may come from the graft donor. The conserved cysteine and the conserved F or W are not part of the CDR3 here.

V gene: TRBV4-1; J gene: TRBJ1-5; CDR3 protein: ASSYGAGQPQH
V gene: TRBV4-1; J gene: TRBJ2-6; CDR3 protein: ASSQDGGTGANVLT
V gene: TRBV29-1; J gene: TRBJ1-1; CDR3 protein: SGSGGF
V gene: TRBV7-2; J gene: TRBJ2-5; CDR3 protein: ASSLELRGTQY
V gene: TRBV6-1; J gene: TRBJ1-5; CDR3 protein: ASRKAQDQPQH
V gene: TRBV5-1; J gene: TRBJ2-2; CDR3 protein: ARKDRENTGELF
V gene: TRBV5-1; J gene: TRBJ1-5; CDR3 protein: ASSLVGKQPQH
V gene: TRBV12-3/TRBV12-4; J gene: TRBJ2-1; CDR3 protein: ASSLGVGNEQF
V gene: TRBV6-6; J gene: TRBJ2-1; CDR3 protein: ASSPTLGLAGVGPSSYNEQF
V gene: TRBV7-3; J gene: TRBJ1-2; CDR3 protein: ASSLTLTSGYT
V gene: TRBV5-4; J gene: TRBJ2-3; CDR3 protein: ASSSRLVAGGSYGTDTQY
V gene: TRBV4-1; J gene: TRBJ2-7; CDR3 protein: ASSQESGWEQY
V gene: TRBV9; J gene: TRBJ1-1; CDR3 protein: ASSPHSGLLNTEAF
V gene: TRBV27; J gene: TRBJ2-3; CDR3 protein: ASSLLAGSSDTQY
V gene: TRBV13; J gene: TRBJ2-5; CDR3 protein: ASSSTGTGEETQY
V gene: TRBV7-8; J gene: TRBJ2-1; CDR3 protein: ASSSQGREGDNEQF
V gene: TRBV27; J gene: TRBJ2-7; CDR3 protein: ASSFGGLSYEQY
V gene: TRBV6-5; J gene: TRBJ1-1; CDR3 protein: ASSPRPGRRDTEAF
V gene: TRBV11-2; J gene: TRBJ2-1; CDR3 protein: ASSLGQGAPYNEQF
V gene: TRBV3-1; J gene: TRBJ1-1; CDR3 protein: ASSPRRTGGITDTEAF
V gene: TRBV12-3/TRBV12-4; J gene: TRBJ2-5; CDR3 protein: ASSLPGLPREAQY
V gene: TRBV5-1; J gene: TRBJ2-2; CDR3 protein: ASSLEWGSYTGELF
V gene: TRBV13; J gene: TRBJ2-7; CDR3 protein: ASSLGLRYEQY
V gene: TRBV20-1; J gene: TRBJ1-4; CDR3 protein: SATTTGRFSATNEKLF
V gene: TRBV6-2/TRBV6-3; J gene: TRBJ2-7; CDR3 protein: ASSYLTRSSYEQY
V gene: TRBV12-3/TRBV12-4; J gene: TRBJ2-7; CDR3 protein: ASSLGGALLEQY
V gene: TRBV6-1; J gene: TRBJ2-1; CDR3 protein: ASSSLRGTGVIEQF
V gene: TRBV20-1; J gene: TRBJ1-5; CDR3 protein: SAWVGNQPQH
V gene: TRBV14; J gene: TRBJ2-7; CDR3 protein: ASSPGLGLRTYEQY
V gene: TRBV3-1; J gene: TRBJ2-7; CDR3 protein: ASSQSTYEQY
V gene: TRBV24-1; J gene: TRBJ2-7; CDR3 protein: ATSGTGGLEQY
V gene: TRBV11-2; J gene: TRBJ2-3; CDR3 protein: ASSLIGGVADTQY
V gene: TRBV7-3; J gene: TRBJ2-1; CDR3 protein: ASSLNSGAYNEQF
V gene: TRBV7-2; J gene: TRBJ1-6; CDR3 protein: ASSLLEKWNSPLH
V gene: TRBV27; J gene: TRBJ2-1; CDR3 protein: ASSFPSAYSYNEQF
V gene: TRBV5-4; J gene: TRBJ2-7; CDR3 protein: ASSPWTSATYEQY
V gene: TRBV5-1; J gene: TRBJ2-5; CDR3 protein: ASSLATTQETQY
V gene: TRBV7-2; J gene: TRBJ2-1; CDR3 protein: ASWPGISNLLAGGPLYNEQF
V gene: TRBV6-5; J gene: TRBJ1-1; CDR3 protein: ASSYAGPNTEAF
V gene: TRBV5-5; J gene: TRBJ2-7; CDR3 protein: ASSLVTGGSYEQY
V gene: TRBV7-6; J gene: TRBJ2-7; CDR3 protein: ASSFSPDLSYEQY
V gene: TRBV6-2/TRBV6-3; J gene: TRBJ2-3; CDR3 protein: ASSLPLAGAGDTQY
V gene: TRBV5-1; J gene: TRBJ2-1; CDR3 protein: ASSFSAGSNEQF
V gene: TRBV6-2/TRBV6-3; J gene: TRBJ2-6; CDR3 protein: ASSYSRSGANVLT
V gene: TRBV3-1; J gene: TRBJ2-5; CDR3 protein: ASSHVGGRDQETQY
V gene: TRBV15; J gene: TRBJ2-1; CDR3 protein: ATRDSPGATYNEQF
V gene: TRBV5-5; J gene: TRBJ2-4; CDR3 protein: ASSLGGQQNIQY
V gene: TRBV14; J gene: TRBJ2-7; CDR3 protein: ASSQEMRYEQY
V gene: TRBV7-3; J gene: TRBJ2-7; CDR3 protein: ASSLTSRDFYEQY
V gene: TRBV29-1; J gene: TRBJ2-1; CDR3 protein: SVERTSRHEQF
V gene: TRBV20-1; J gene: TRBJ2-1; CDR3 protein: SARHSRTGVVNEQF
V gene: TRBV20-1; J gene: TRBJ2-4; CDR3 protein: SAVPPLGPAKNIQY